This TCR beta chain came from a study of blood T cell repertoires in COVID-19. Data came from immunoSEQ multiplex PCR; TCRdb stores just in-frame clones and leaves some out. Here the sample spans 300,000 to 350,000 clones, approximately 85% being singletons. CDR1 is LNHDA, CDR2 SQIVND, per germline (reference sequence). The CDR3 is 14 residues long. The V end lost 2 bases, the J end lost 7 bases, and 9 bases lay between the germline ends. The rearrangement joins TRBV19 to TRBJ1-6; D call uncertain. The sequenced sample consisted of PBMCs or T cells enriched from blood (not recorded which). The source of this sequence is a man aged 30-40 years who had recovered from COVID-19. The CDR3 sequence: CASSIQAPNSPLHF. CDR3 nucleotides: TGTGCCAGTAGTATACAGGCCCCGAATTCACCCCTCCACTTT.